Listed here is a single TCR beta chain. The antigen it binds to is not known. The sample originates from a study of CXCR3-negative and CXCR3-positive naive CD8 T cells (dated by TCRdb to between 2018 and 2021). Regarding the research as a whole: In total, some 150 million TRB reads were obtained, which works out to roughly 1.5 +/- 0.3 million reads per library. The TRBV-TRBJ cluster analysis covered naive subsets from about 5 donors and memory cells from 3 donors. Diversity and physicochemical repertoire analyses were performed on around 10 donors pooled from two independent experiments.

Reading from cysteine to phenylalanine, the CDR3 counts 17 amino acids. The DNA sequence is not available. CDR1 is given as LNHNV and CDR2 as YYDKDF, both from the germline V gene (reference sequence). The reads were generated on a NextSeq 550. The Human TCR Profiling Kit (MiLaboratory) was used to prepare UMI-labeled 5' RACE TRB cDNA libraries. cDNA synthesis used the entire amount of extracted RNA, and PCR amplification then used the entire amount of cDNA produced. Libraries were prepared in parallel with an identical number of PCR cycles. In the authors' own workflow: About 54,000 +/- 9,700 unique UMI-labeled TRB cDNA molecules per library were extracted with MIGEC and MiXCR, with at least two reads per UMI required. An average of approximately 40,000 +/- 10,000 functional in-frame TRB CDR3 nucleotide clonotypes without stop codons was found per library. After downsampling to 5000 UMI-labeled TRB molecules per sample, diversity metrics such as normalized Shannon-Wiener and Chao1 were calculated in VDJtools. Clonotype-size-weighted physicochemical properties of the central five CDR3 residues (interaction energy, strength, volume and Kidera factor 4) were computed in VDJtools. Reprocessed by TCRdb, the reads give a single entry per CDR3 protein sequence, without DNA. TCRdb's processing, not the authors' own work, is the source of the V and J calls. This sample's table carries 150,000 to 180,000 distinct CDR3 sequences. Of the sample, nearly 0.5% is held by the ten largest clones.

Beyond this particular receptor, the publication reports: Because surface CD5, which has been linked to self-reactivity in mice, was comparable between naive subsets, TCR interaction strength was also inferred from TRB CDR3 physicochemical properties. Naive CXCR3-negative and CXCR3-positive cells from the same donor showed similar TRBV-TRBJ usage, whereas memory cells showed distinct patterns. CXCR3 expression partially decreased after cryopreservation, so most assays used freshly isolated PBMCs. Comparably high repertoire diversity was found in both naive subsets, whereas much lower repertoire diversity was found in memory CD8+ T cells. Compared with CXCR3-negative naive cells, CXCR3-positive naive cells had TRB CDR3s with higher hydrophobicity (lower Kidera factor 4), lower energy, and higher strength and volume indices.

Each CD8+ T cell subset was flow-sorted in triplicate, and some 300,000 cells per subset were placed directly into RLT lysis buffer. To exclude memory contaminants, naive CD8+ T cells were stringently defined as CD45RO-CCR7+CD27+CD95-. Peripheral blood mononuclear cells were isolated from buffy coats using standard density gradient centrifugation. A FACSAria III was used to flow-sort naive CD8+ T cells into CXCR3-negative and CXCR3-positive populations. An RNeasy Mini Kit was used to extract total RNA from the sorted cells. The sample was naive CXCR3+ CD8+ T cells from blood. This specimen's cell subset or site label, interpreted: CD45RO-CCR7+CD27+CD95- naive CD8+ T cells expressing CXCR3 (TNR3+). Recombination linked TRBV15 to TRBJ2-3; the TCRdb D gene call, TRBD2, has no DNA to confirm it. The sequence derives from a human donor in good health. Some clones in this sample may be carry-over from other donors' samples. The CDR3 protein is CATSRTAGTSPQDTQYF.